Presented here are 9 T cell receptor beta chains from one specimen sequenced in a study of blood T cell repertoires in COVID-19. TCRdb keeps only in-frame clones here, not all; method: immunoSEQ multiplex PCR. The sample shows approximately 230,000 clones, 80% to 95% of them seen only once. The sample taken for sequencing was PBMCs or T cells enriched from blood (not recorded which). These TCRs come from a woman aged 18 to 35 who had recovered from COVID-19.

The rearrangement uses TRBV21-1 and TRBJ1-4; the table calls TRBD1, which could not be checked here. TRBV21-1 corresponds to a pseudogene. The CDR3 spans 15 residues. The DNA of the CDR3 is TGTGCCAGCAGCGATCAGGGCACTTTGGGTGAAAAACTGTTTTTT. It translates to CASSDQGTLGEKLFF.

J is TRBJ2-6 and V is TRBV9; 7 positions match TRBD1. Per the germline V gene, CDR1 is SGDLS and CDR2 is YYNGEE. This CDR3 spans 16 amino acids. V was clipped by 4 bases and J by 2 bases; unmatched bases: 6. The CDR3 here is CASSPRGGAGANVLTF. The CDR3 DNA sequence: TGTGCCAGCAGCCCGCGAGGGGGCGCTGGGGCCAACGTCCTGACTTTC.

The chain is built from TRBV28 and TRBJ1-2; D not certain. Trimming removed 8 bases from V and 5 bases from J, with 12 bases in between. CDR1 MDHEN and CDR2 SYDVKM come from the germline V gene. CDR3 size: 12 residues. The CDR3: CASLLGGYGYTF. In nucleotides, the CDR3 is TGTGCCAGCCTATTAGGCGGATATGGCTACACCTTC.

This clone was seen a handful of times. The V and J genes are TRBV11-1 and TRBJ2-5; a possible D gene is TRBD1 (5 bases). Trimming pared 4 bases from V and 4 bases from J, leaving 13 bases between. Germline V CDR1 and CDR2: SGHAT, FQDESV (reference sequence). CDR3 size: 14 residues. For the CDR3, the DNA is TGTGCCAGCAGCTGGGTGTCTAGGGGAGAGACCCAGTACTTC. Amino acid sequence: CASSWVSRGETQYF.

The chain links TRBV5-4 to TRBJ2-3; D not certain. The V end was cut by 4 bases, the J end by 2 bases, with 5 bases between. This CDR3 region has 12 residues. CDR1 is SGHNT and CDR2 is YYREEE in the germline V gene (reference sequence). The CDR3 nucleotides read TGTGCCAGCAGCACCTACACAGATACGCAGTATTTT. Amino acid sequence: CASSTYTDTQYF. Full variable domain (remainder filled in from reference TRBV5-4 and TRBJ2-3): ETGVTQSPTHLIKTRGQQVTLRCSSQSGHNTVSWYQQALGQGPQFIFQYYREEENGRGNFPPRFSGLQFPNYSSELNVNALELDDSALYLCASSTYTDTQYFGPGTRLTVL.

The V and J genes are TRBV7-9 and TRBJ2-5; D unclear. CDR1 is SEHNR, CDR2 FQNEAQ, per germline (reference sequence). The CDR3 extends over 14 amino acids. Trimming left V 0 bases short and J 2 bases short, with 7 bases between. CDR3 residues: CASSLAQPQETQYF. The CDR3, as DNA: TGTGCCAGCAGCTTAGCACAGCCTCAAGAGACCCAGTACTTC.

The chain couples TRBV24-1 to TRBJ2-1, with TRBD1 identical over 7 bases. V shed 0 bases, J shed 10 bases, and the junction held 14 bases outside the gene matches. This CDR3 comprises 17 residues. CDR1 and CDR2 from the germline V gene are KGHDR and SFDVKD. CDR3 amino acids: CATSDLAVGGRAKEQFF. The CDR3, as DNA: TGTGCCACCAGTGATTTGGCAGTAGGGGGCCGGGCGAAAGAGCAGTTCTTC.

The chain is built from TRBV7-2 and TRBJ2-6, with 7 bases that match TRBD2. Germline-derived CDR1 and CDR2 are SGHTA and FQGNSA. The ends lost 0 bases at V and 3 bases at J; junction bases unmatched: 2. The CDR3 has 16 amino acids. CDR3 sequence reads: CASSLAGGNGANVLTF. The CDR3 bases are TGTGCCAGCAGCTTAGCGGGGGGGAATGGGGCCAACGTCCTGACTTTC.

This CDR3 reads CASREGTTSLEQYF. CDR3 nucleotide sequence: TGTGCCAGCAGGGAGGGTACCACCTCCTTAGAGCAGTACTTC. The chain employs TRBV28 and TRBJ2-7, with D perhaps TRBD2 (6 bases). V was pared by 6 bases and J by 7 bases, with 19 bases between. The germline gives CDR1 MDHEN, CDR2 SYDVKM. CDR3 length equals 14 residues.